The clone carrying this T cell receptor beta chain was observed a few times. This sample is part of a study of blood T cell repertoires in COVID-19. Looking at the study overall: Material from acute and convalescent COVID-19 was sourced from the United States, Italy and Spain. PBMCs, B-cell-depleted T cells, or T cells provided the cDNA or gDNA that made up the material.

Trimming stripped 0 bases from V and 11 bases from J, with 11 bases between. This CDR3 contains 14 residues. Germline assignment: CDR1 MGHRA and CDR2 YSYEKL. In the source study's methods: Estimates of nucleated cell counts were drawn from the amplification of reference gene primers. The method was immunoSEQ multiplex PCR; TCRdb's version includes in-frame clones alone and lacks a portion of them. That table supplies the V and J calls and clone size; D and trimming were determined from the DNA. The sample contains 120,000 to 150,000 clones, more than 80% of which appear only once. Sequencing used peripheral blood. The chain employs TRBV4-1 and TRBJ1-6; possibly TRBD1 for D (5 bases). This sequence originates from an elderly woman with acute or convalescent COVID-19. CDR3 region: CASSQDPQGAPLHF. As DNA, the CDR3 is TGCGCCAGCAGCCAAGATCCCCAGGGCGCACCCCTCCACTTT.